The next 25 T cell receptor beta chains were all read from a single sample in a study of long-term antiretroviral therapy in people with HIV (dated by TCRdb to between 2021 and 2024). Sequencing of the TRB variable region was done with the immunoSEQ hsTCRB v3.0 assay at survey level resolution. In its TCRdb copy, this immuneACCESS table keeps in-frame sequences only and misses some clones. Where compared with another copy, unresolved V genes explain less than half of these, and the others have no known cause. The sample table contains tens of thousands of clones; only one count was recorded for under 90% of them. The ten largest clones add up to 8% to 9% of the sample. Source: unsorted PBMCs, taken less than 5 years after starting antiretroviral therapy. The receptor source for this set is a man aged 35-49 years with HIV.

The J gene is TRBJ2-3, the V gene TRBV5-1, with 11 bases identical to TRBD2. Germline assignment: CDR1 SGHRS and CDR2 YFSETQ. The junction had 3 bases not matched to a gene; V was cut back by 5 bases and J by 1 base. CDR3 length: 15 residues. CDR3: CASRTSGDRTDTQYF. CDR3 bases: TGCGCCAGCAGGACTAGCGGGGACCGCACAGATACGCAGTATTTT. Variable domain in full (rest from reference TRBV5-1 and TRBJ2-3): KAGVTQTPRYLIKTRGQQVTLSCSPISGHRSVSWYQQTPGQGLQFLFEYFSETQRNKGNFPGRFSGRQFSNSRSEMNVSTLELGDSALYLCASRTSGDRTDTQYFGPGTRLTVL.

The chain joins TRBV19 to TRBJ2-6; D is ambiguous. V lost 4 bases and J lost 4, with 2 bases in between. Per the germline V gene, CDR1 is LNHDA and CDR2 is SQIVND (reference sequence). The CDR3 contains 12 residues. The CDR3 coding sequence is TGTGCCAGTAGTAGCGGGGCCAACGTCCTGACTTTC. The encoded protein is CASSSGANVLTF.

The CDR3 bases are TGCAGTAAACAGGGGCCGGGGGAAGCTTTCTTT. It codes for CSKQGPGEAFF. The chain joins TRBV29-1 to TRBJ1-1, with 7 bases fitting TRBD1. There are 11 residues in the CDR3. Per germline, CDR1 SQVTM and CDR2 ANQGSEA.

The J gene is TRBJ2-1, the V gene TRBV14; D possibly corresponds to TRBD2 (6 bases). With 2 bases removed from V and 6 bases from J, the gap between germline ends came to 11 bases. The CDR3 runs 14 residues. Per germline, CDR1 SGHDN and CDR2 FVKESK. The CDR3 region is CASSQLGGVNEQFF. As DNA, the CDR3 is TGTGCCAGCAGCCAATTGGGCGGGGTCAATGAGCAGTTCTTC.

This chain links TRBV19 with TRBJ1-1; a possible D gene is TRBD1 (6 bases). This CDR3 has 16 residues. V lost 4 bases and J 5 bases, leaving 20 bases between the germline ends. Germline CDR1 reads LNHDA; CDR2 reads SQIVND (reference sequence). The CDR3 DNA follows: TGTGCCAGTAGTACCCATAAGACCGGGACACGAACTGAAGCTTTCTTT. Protein sequence: CASSTHKTGTRTEAFF.

This clone was found a few times. The J gene is TRBJ2-7, the V gene TRBV7-6, with TRBD1 matching over 8 bases. The CDR3 runs 16 residues. The V and J ends lost 1 base and 1 base, in that order; junction bases with no gene match: 6. The V gene's germline CDR1 is SGHVS and CDR2 FNYEAQ. CDR3 residues: CASSLGRTGWSYEQYF. The CDR3 DNA reads TGTGCCAGCAGCTTAGGTAGGACAGGGTGGTCCTACGAGCAGTACTTC.

The chain carries TRBV7-8 and TRBJ2-7; 8 bases align to TRBD1. V lost 5 bases and J lost 5; bases outside the gene matches: 5. Germline lookup yields CDR1 SGHVS and CDR2 FQNEAQ. CDR3 length equals 13 residues. The DNA for the CDR3 is TGTGCCAGCAGCCCTAGACAGGGGAACGAGCAGTACTTC. It specifies CASSPRQGNEQYF.

J is TRBJ1-2 and V is TRBV7-8, with a weak D call TRBD1 (6 bases). The V gene's germline CDR1 is SGHVS and CDR2 FQNEAQ. The CDR3 runs 14 residues. Trimming cost V 2 bases and J 4 bases, with 11 bases left between them. The CDR3 DNA reads as TGTGCCAGCAGCTTACACAGGGCAGGCTATGGCTACACCTTC. Protein product: CASSLHRAGYGYTF.

The count of this clone is one. The chain has TRBV7-8 and TRBJ2-7; TRBD1 aligns across 10 bases. The V gene's germline CDR1 is SGHVS and CDR2 FQNEAQ. The CDR3 length is 14 residues. V gave up 6 bases and J gave up 5 bases; unmatched junction bases: 7. The CDR3 DNA reads TGTGCCAGCAGGGGGGGACAGGGGTCCCACGAGCAGTACTTC. As protein: CASRGGQGSHEQYF.

The V call is TRBV2, the J call TRBJ1-2; the D gene is possibly TRBD1 (6 bases). Trimming took 3 bases from V and 3 from J, leaving 14 bases between them. CDR1 SNHLY and CDR2 FYNNEI come from the germline V gene. This CDR3 is built from 15 residues. The DNA of the CDR3 is TGTGCCAGCAGTGAGGCTTGGGGGGCGGACTATGGCTACACCTTC. Residues: CASSEAWGADYGYTF.

The chain is built from TRBV4-2 and TRBJ1-6; 7 bases match TRBD1. This CDR3 is 15 amino acids long. V was pared by 0 bases and J by 10 bases, with 6 bases of the junction left unmatched. CDR1 LGHNA and CDR2 YNFKEQ come from the germline V gene. CDR3 sequence reads: CASSQDWQGVSPLHF. In DNA form, the CDR3 reads TGTGCCAGCAGCCAAGATTGGCAGGGGGTATCACCCCTCCACTTT.

The CDR3 nucleotides read TGTGCCAGCAGCCTCCCAGGTGGGAACACCGGGGAGCTGTTTTTT. Encoded protein: CASSLPGGNTGELFF. The rearrangement joins TRBV7-8 to TRBJ2-2; D not resolved. V was pared by 5 bases and J by 1 base, with 11 bases between. CDR1 is SGHVS, CDR2 FQNEAQ, per germline. This CDR3 is 15 amino acids long.

The V gene is TRBV10-3, the J gene TRBJ2-5; the D gene is possibly TRBD2 (5 bases). Germline loops: CDR1 ENHRY, CDR2 SYGVKD. There are 11 residues in the CDR3. V dropped 6 bases and J dropped 5 bases, with 7 bases sitting between them. In nucleotides, the CDR3 is TGTGCCATCAGGGGAGAGGAGACCCAGTACTTC. Translation gives CAIRGEETQYF.

The chain joins TRBV28 to TRBJ1-1, with TRBD1 matching over 7 bases. Germline loops: CDR1 MDHEN, CDR2 SYDVKM. The CDR3 runs to 14 residues. V shed 6 bases, J shed 2 bases, and the junction held 6 bases outside the gene matches. The CDR3 sequence: CASRSDRRNTEAFF. The DNA for the CDR3 is TGTGCCAGCAGATCGGACAGGAGAAACACTGAAGCTTTCTTT.

V gene TRBV7-8 combines with J gene TRBJ2-7, with D unresolved. CDR1 and CDR2 from the germline V gene are SGHVS and FQNEAQ. The V gene lost 5 bases and the J gene lost 2 bases, with 19 bases spanning the gap. The CDR3 is made up of 16 amino acids. The CDR3 region has the DNA TGTGCCAGCAGCCCAACGTGGACGGTGGCGCCCTACGAGCAGTACTTC. Encoded protein: CASSPTWTVAPYEQYF.

The V gene is TRBV28, the J gene TRBJ2-7; 9 bases match TRBD1. The CDR3 sequence is 14 residues long. V shed 6 bases and J 4 bases; nucleotides not matched to a gene: 7. Per germline, CDR1 MDHEN and CDR2 SYDVKM. In DNA, the CDR3 is TGTGCCAGCAGAGGGGGACAGGGAGAGTACGAGCAGTACTTC. Translation: CASRGGQGEYEQYF. The whole variable domain, remainder taken from reference TRBV28 and TRBJ2-7, is DVKVTQSSRYLVKRTGEKVFLECVQDMDHENMFWYRQDPGLGLRLIYFSYDVKMKEKGDIPEGYSVSREKKERFSLILESASTNQTSMYLCASRGGQGEYEQYFGPGTRLTVT.

The chain recombines TRBV10-3 with TRBJ2-1, with TRBD1 as a possible D gene (5 bases). Germline assignment: CDR1 ENHRY and CDR2 SYGVKD. The CDR3 spans 14 residues. V lost 6 bases to trimming and J lost 5 bases, with 14 bases between them. The CDR3 nucleotides are TGTGCCATCAGATACAGGCTTCAGGACAATGAGCAGTTCTTC. Protein sequence: CAIRYRLQDNEQFF.

CDR3 amino acids: CASSIPGWGENTEAFF. The DNA of the CDR3 is TGTGCCAGTAGTATACCCGGTTGGGGGGAGAACACTGAAGCTTTCTTT. The V and J genes are TRBV19 and TRBJ1-1, with TRBD1 as a possible D gene (5 bases). The CDR3 totals 16 residues. The V end lost 2 bases, the J end lost 1 base, and 14 bases lay between the germline ends. Germline V lookup: CDR1 LNHDA, CDR2 SQIVND (reference sequence).

In this sample, this clone turned up a few times. This sequence joins TRBV28 and TRBJ2-7; 8 positions agree with TRBD1. Germline values: CDR1 MDHEN, CDR2 SYDVKM. The ends lost 4 bases at V and 4 bases at J; junction bases unmatched: 6. The CDR3 runs 14 residues. The CDR3 nucleotides read TGTGCCAGCAGTTCACGACAGGGGTGGTACGAGCAGTACTTC. Protein sequence: CASSSRQGWYEQYF. The full variable domain, in which reference TRBV28 and TRBJ2-7 provide the parts outside the CDR3, is DVKVTQSSRYLVKRTGEKVFLECVQDMDHENMFWYRQDPGLGLRLIYFSYDVKMKEKGDIPEGYSVSREKKERFSLILESASTNQTSMYLCASSSRQGWYEQYFGPGTRLTVT.

This sequence joins TRBV7-2 and TRBJ2-3; TRBD1 agrees at 8 bases. CDR1 and CDR2 (germline): SGHTA, FQGNSA. V shed 4 bases, J shed 2 bases, and the junction held 5 bases outside the gene matches. The CDR3 length is 15 residues. CDR3 sequence: CASSWDRRDTDTQYF. The CDR3 DNA is TGTGCCAGCAGCTGGGACAGGAGGGACACAGATACGCAGTATTTT.

This rearrangement joins TRBV29-1 to TRBJ1-2; D remains unclear. The CDR3 sequence is 13 residues long. The ends were cut back, 3 bases at V and 5 bases at J, with 13 bases in the middle. CDR1 and CDR2 from the germline V gene are SQVTM and ANQGSEA. The CDR3 region is CSVDQGSYYGYTF. As DNA, the CDR3 is TGCAGCGTTGATCAAGGATCTTATTATGGCTACACCTTC.

The CDR3 coding sequence is TGTGCCAGCAGCCCTGACGGGGGCAAAAACATTCAGTACTTC. This translates into CASSPDGGKNIQYF. The rearrangement links TRBV6-6 to TRBJ2-4, with D possibly TRBD2 on 6 matching bases. V dropped 6 bases and J dropped 3 bases, with 12 bases sitting between them. The CDR3 runs to 14 residues. The V gene's germline CDR1 is MNHNY and CDR2 SVGAGI (reference sequence).

The chain is built from TRBV29-1 and TRBJ2-3; 8 bases are shared with TRBD2. Per germline, CDR1 SQVTM and CDR2 ANQGSEA. J lost 2 bases, V lost 2 bases, and 3 bases had no gene match. The CDR3 totals 14 residues. CDR3 DNA sequence: TGCAGCGTTGAACCGGGAGGGCCCACAGATACGCAGTATTTT. Translating gives CSVEPGGPTDTQYF.

V and J are TRBV2 and TRBJ2-5; possibly TRBD1 for D (7 bases). In germline, CDR1 is SNHLY, CDR2 FYNNEI. This CDR3 has 16 residues. V was cut by 8 bases and J by 2 bases, with 21 bases left in between. CDR3 DNA: TGTGCCAGCCTAAGAACGATTTCAGGGGGGCAAGAGACCCAGTACTTC. Residues: CASLRTISGGQETQYF.

The CDR3 is CASAPGRGTAGEKLFF. The CDR3 nucleotides are TGTGCTAGTGCCCCGGGCCGCGGAACGGCGGGTGAAAAACTGTTTTTT. This rearrangement joins TRBV12-5 to TRBJ1-4; D is unclear. Germline-derived CDR1 and CDR2 are LGHNT and FRNRAP. The CDR3 spans 16 residues. V gave up 7 bases and J gave up 7 bases, with 22 bases separating them.